These T cell receptor beta chains were read from a single sample in a study of T cell responses to AZD1222 COVID-19 vaccine. Data came from immunoSEQ multiplex PCR; TCRdb stores just in-frame clones and leaves some out. The table lists approximately 160,000 clones, 90% of them singletons. Sequencing used peripheral blood, obtained on day 0 of AZD1222 vaccination. These TCRs come from an adult in good health. Each CDR3 is given with its conserved first and last residue.

j_gene: TRBJ2-5
v_gene: TRBV7-2
CDR3aa: CASSLVAGGQETQYF

j_gene: TRBJ1-3
v_gene: TRBV2
CDR3aa: CASRKTGGLGNTIYF

j_gene: TRBJ1-2
v_gene: TRBV5-6
CDR3aa: CASSRWGQRGNYGYTF

j_gene: TRBJ2-1
v_gene: TRBV27
CDR3aa: CASSWGVGSYNEQFF

j_gene: TRBJ2-1
v_gene: TRBV11-2
CDR3aa: CASSLVPLQGTHNEQFF

j_gene: TRBJ1-2
v_gene: TRBV19
CDR3aa: CASSLAVFNYGYTF

j_gene: TRBJ2-1
v_gene: TRBV7-3
CDR3aa: CASSLVEQRSYNEQFF

j_gene: TRBJ2-1
v_gene: TRBV19
CDR3aa: CASKTDSTYNEQFF

j_gene: TRBJ2-3
v_gene: TRBV9
CDR3aa: CASSVGRDFRTDTQYF

j_gene: TRBJ2-2
v_gene: TRBV6-1
CDR3aa: CASSELREGTGELFF

j_gene: TRBJ1-5
v_gene: TRBV6-4
CDR3aa: CASSDSEYSNQPQHF

j_gene: TRBJ1-4
v_gene: TRBV6-5
CDR3aa: CASKSGGTGEKLFF